Listed below are T cell receptor beta chains from one sample, sequenced in a study of T cell responses to AZD1222 COVID-19 vaccine. Clones were read by immunoSEQ multiplex PCR, and TCRdb kept only the in-frame ones, dropping some. The repertoire includes 65,000 or so clones, 84% of them detected once, and approximately 9.8% sits in the top ten. Material: peripheral blood, obtained on day 0 of AZD1222 vaccination. These receptors were obtained from an adult in good health. Each CDR3 is given with its conserved first and last residue. D genes are given only for firm matches. Clone size is stated in some rows and not others, as once, few, many or a class when expanded.

V gene	D gene	J gene	clone size	CDR3 DNA	CDR3 protein
TRBV6-5	TRBD1	TRBJ1-1	once	TGTGCCAGCATGGACAGGCGCGTGAACACTGAAGCTTTCTTT	CASMDRRVNTEAFF
TRBV5-1	TRBD1	TRBJ2-5	NA	TGCGCCAGCAGCTTGGAGGGCAGGGGGGAGACCCAGTACTTC	CASSLEGRGETQYF
TRBV2	NA	TRBJ2-2	few	TGTGCCAGCAGTGAACTAGAGGGGGCCGGGGAGCTGTTTTTT	CASSELEGAGELFF
TRBV13	NA	TRBJ2-1	NA	TGTGCCAGCAGTACCGACATCAGCTCCTACAATGAGCAGTTCTTC	CASSTDISSYNEQFF
TRBV12-3/TRBV12-4	NA	TRBJ2-7	NA	TGTGCCAGCAGTTCCGCTAGCTCCTACGAGCAGTACTTC	CASSSASSYEQYF
TRBV3-1/TRBV3-2	NA	TRBJ1-1	NA	TGTGCCAGCAGGAAAGAGGGGTCCACTGAAGCTTTCTTT	CASRKEGSTEAFF
TRBV28	NA	TRBJ2-1	NA	TGTGCCAGCAGTACAGTGGGGGGCGTCTTCAATGAGCAGTTCTTC	CASSTVGGVFNEQFF
TRBV6-2/TRBV6-3	TRBD2	TRBJ2-1	NA	TGTGCCAGCAGTTACTCGACTGCGGGGGGGCGGTCGCAGTTCTTC	CASSYSTAGGRSQFF
TRBV7-8	NA	TRBJ1-1	once	TGTGCCAGCAGCTTAGCAGGGCAGGGGAACACTGAAGCTTTCTTT	CASSLAGQGNTEAFF
TRBV27	NA	TRBJ2-2	NA	TGTGCCAGCAGTTGGGCAGGAAACACCGGGGAGCTGTTTTTT	CASSWAGNTGELFF
TRBV5-1	NA	TRBJ2-2	NA	TGCGCCAGCAGCTTGAGAGCCTCGAACACCGGGGAGCTGTTTTTT	CASSLRASNTGELFF
TRBV7-9	TRBD1	TRBJ1-2	few	TGTGCCAGCAGCTTAGCGACAGGGCCGCTTTTCAACTATGGCTACACCTTC	CASSLATGPLFNYGYTF
TRBV6-5	NA	TRBJ2-7	NA	TGTGCCACACGCTGGGCGACTCGGAGCTCCTACGAGCAGTACTTC	CATRWATRSSYEQYF
TRBV5-6	NA	TRBJ2-7	NA	TGTGCCAGCAGCTCGGAGGGCGAGCAGTACTTC	CASSSEGEQYF
TRBV2	TRBD1	TRBJ1-2	NA	TGTGCCAGCAGAACATCCTGGACAGGGAACGGCTACACCTTC	CASRTSWTGNGYTF
TRBV5-5	NA	TRBJ2-3	NA	TGTGCCAGCGACGGTAAAGGGCCAGATACGCAGTATTTT	CASDGKGPDTQYF
TRBV3-1/TRBV3-2	TRBD2	TRBJ2-7	few	TGTGCCAGCAGCCCCGATACTAGCGGGCGCTTGTACGAGCAGTACTTC	CASSPDTSGRLYEQYF
TRBV4-1	NA	TRBJ1-1	NA	TGCGCCAGCAGCCAAGGGCCAGCAAACACTGAAGCTTTCTTT	CASSQGPANTEAFF
TRBV27	NA	TRBJ1-1	NA	TGTGCCAGCAGCTCCCCGGGGGTAGCCACTGAAGCTTTCTTT	CASSSPGVATEAFF
TRBV5-1	TRBD1	TRBJ2-1	NA	TGCGCCAGTTCCCCTCCGGGACAGGGCGATTTCGAGCAGTTCTTC	CASSPPGQGDFEQFF
TRBV7-3	NA	TRBJ1-2	once	TGTGCCAGCAGCTTAGAAGGCACCTATTCAACTGGCTACACCTTC	CASSLEGTYSTGYTF
TRBV3-1/TRBV3-2	NA	TRBJ2-5	NA	TGTGCCAGCAGCCAAGCACAAGAGACCCAGTACTTC	CASSQAQETQYF
TRBV28	TRBD1	TRBJ1-5	once	TGTGCCAGCAGTTCTGGACAGGGGGCTCTTCAGCCCCAGCATTTT	CASSSGQGALQPQHF
TRBV19	TRBD1	TRBJ1-5	NA	TGTGCCAGTTCTCAGGGACAGGTTAGCAATCAGCCCCAGCATTTT	CASSQGQVSNQPQHF
TRBV6-2/TRBV6-3	TRBD2	TRBJ2-5	NA	TGTGCCAGCAGCAGACTAGCGGAAGAGACCCAGTACTTC	CASSRLAEETQYF
TRBV19	NA	TRBJ1-5	NA	TGTGCCAGTAACCGTAGGCCCCAGCATTTT	CASNRRPQHF
TRBV12-3/TRBV12-4	NA	TRBJ2-7	NA	TGTGCCAGCAGTTTTAACTTCTACGAGCAGTACTTC	CASSFNFYEQYF
TRBV6-4	NA	TRBJ2-1	NA	TGTGCCAGCAGCCAGCGGGCCGGAGGTTTGGAGCAGTTCTTC	CASSQRAGGLEQFF
TRBV19	NA	TRBJ1-2	NA	TGTGCCAGTAGTGAGGGGCGGGCCCCGACGGGCTATGGCTACACCTTC	CASSEGRAPTGYGYTF
TRBV7-5	NA	TRBJ1-4	NA	TGTGCCATCCCGGGACATCCTTCAACTAATGAAAAACTGTTTTTT	CAIPGHPSTNEKLFF
TRBV11-1	NA	TRBJ2-7	NA	TGTGCCAGCAGCTTAGAGATTATCTACGAGCAGTACTTC	CASSLEIIYEQYF
TRBV28	NA	TRBJ2-5	few	TGTGCCAGCAGACCCGAACAGGGTAGGAGAAACCAAGAGACCCAGTACTTC	CASRPEQGRRNQETQYF
TRBV7-8	NA	TRBJ1-2	NA	TGTGCCAGCAGCTTGTATCGAGCCGGGACTAGGTTCGATGGCTACACCTTC	CASSLYRAGTRFDGYTF
TRBV7-2	NA	TRBJ1-1	NA	TGTGCCAGCAGCTACACCGAGGGCACTGAAGCTTTCTTT	CASSYTEGTEAFF
TRBV4-1	NA	TRBJ2-5	large	TGCGCCAGCAGCCTAAGAGAGACCCAGTACTTC	CASSLRETQYF
TRBV15	NA	TRBJ1-2	NA	TGTGCCACCAGCAGAGTAGAGGGCCACTATGGCTACACCTTC	CATSRVEGHYGYTF
TRBV5-5	NA	TRBJ1-2	NA	TGTGCCAGCAGCTTGGGGGACGGCCTCTATGGCTACACCTTC	CASSLGDGLYGYTF
TRBV19	NA	TRBJ1-1	NA	TGTGCCAGTAGTATCCGGGGATCGAACACTGAAGCTTTCTTT	CASSIRGSNTEAFF
TRBV28	NA	TRBJ1-2	NA	TGTGCCAGCAATCCGGGGCGGGGGTGGTCCTATGGCTACACCTTC	CASNPGRGWSYGYTF
TRBV2	TRBD1	TRBJ1-1	few	TGTGCCAGCAGGGAGGACAGGGGGATCGGGGCTTTCTTT	CASREDRGIGAFF
TRBV28	NA	TRBJ1-2	NA	TGTGCCAGCAGTTTGATAGGGTTAGGTGGCTACACCTTC	CASSLIGLGGYTF
TRBV5-1	TRBD2	TRBJ2-1	NA	TGCGCCAGCAGCTTGATGACTAGCGGGGGGAATGAGCAGTTCTTC	CASSLMTSGGNEQFF
TRBV11-3	NA	TRBJ2-7	NA	TGTGCCAGCAGCTTAGCAGGGCCCCCCTACGAGCAGTACTTC	CASSLAGPPYEQYF
TRBV7-2	NA	TRBJ2-1	NA	TGTGCCAGCACCCCACCGGGAGCGGCTTACAATGAGCAGTTCTTC	CASTPPGAAYNEQFF